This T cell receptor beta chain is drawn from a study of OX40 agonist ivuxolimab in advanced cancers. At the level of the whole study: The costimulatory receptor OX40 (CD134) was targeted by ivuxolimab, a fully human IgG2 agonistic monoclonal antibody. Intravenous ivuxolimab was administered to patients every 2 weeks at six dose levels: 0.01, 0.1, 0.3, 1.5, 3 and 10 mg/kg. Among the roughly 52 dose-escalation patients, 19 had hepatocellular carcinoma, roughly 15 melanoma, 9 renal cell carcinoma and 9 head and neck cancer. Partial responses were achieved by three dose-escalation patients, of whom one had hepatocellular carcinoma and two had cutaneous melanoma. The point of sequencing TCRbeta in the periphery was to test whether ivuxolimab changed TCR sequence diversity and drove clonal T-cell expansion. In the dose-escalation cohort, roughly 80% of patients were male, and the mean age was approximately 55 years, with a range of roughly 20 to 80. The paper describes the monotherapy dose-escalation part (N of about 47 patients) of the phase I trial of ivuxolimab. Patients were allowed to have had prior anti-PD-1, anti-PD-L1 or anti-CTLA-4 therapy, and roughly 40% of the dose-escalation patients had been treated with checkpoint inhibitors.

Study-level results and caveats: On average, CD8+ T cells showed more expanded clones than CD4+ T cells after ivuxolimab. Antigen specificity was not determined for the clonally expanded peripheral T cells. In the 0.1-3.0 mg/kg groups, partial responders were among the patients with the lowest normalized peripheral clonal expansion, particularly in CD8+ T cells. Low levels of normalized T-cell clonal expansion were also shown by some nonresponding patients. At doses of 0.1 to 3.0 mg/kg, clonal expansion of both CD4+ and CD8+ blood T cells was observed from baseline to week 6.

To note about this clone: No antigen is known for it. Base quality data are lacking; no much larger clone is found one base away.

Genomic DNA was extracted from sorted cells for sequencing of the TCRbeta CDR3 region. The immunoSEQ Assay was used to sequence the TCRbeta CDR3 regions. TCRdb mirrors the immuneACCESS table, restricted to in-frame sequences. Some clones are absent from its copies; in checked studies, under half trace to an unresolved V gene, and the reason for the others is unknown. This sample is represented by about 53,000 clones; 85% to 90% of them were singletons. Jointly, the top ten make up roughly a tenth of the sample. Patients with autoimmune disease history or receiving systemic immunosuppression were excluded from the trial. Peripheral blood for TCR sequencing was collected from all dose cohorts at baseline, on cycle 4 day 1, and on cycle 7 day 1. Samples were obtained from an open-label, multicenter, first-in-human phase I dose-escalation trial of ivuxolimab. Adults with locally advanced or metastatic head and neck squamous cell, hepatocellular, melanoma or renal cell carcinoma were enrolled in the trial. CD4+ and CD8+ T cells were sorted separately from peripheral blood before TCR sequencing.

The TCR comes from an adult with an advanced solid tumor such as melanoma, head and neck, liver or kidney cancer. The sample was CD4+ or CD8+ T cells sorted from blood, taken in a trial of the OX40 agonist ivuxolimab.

The CDR3 region: CASSLVTGGTGELFF. The bases are TGTGCCAGCAGTTTGGTCACCGGGGGGACCGGGGAGCTGTTTTTT. The chain uses TRBV6-5 and TRBJ2-2, with 7 junctional bases fitting TRBD2. From the germline V gene, CDR1 is MNHEY and CDR2 is SVGAGI. Compared with germline, V lacks 4 bases and J lacks 5 bases; bases without a gene match: 7. The CDR3 covers 15 residues, taking in both the cysteine and the phenylalanine. Only the CDR3 portion is preserved as DNA: 45 bases, with reading frame beginning at the first base.